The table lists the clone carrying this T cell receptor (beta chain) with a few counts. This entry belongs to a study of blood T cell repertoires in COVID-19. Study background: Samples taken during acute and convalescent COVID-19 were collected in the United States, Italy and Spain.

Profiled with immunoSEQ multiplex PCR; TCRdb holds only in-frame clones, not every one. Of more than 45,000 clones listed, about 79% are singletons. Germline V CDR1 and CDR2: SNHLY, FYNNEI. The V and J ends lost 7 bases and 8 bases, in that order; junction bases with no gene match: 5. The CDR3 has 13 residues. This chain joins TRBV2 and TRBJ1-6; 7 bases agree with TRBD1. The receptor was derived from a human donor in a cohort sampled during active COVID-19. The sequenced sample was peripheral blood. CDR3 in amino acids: CASTRDSYSPLHF. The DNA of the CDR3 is TGTGCCAGCACCAGGGACAGTTATTCACCCCTCCACTTT.